This T cell receptor beta chain is from a study of long-term antiretroviral therapy in people with HIV. General observations from the study: ART-treated samples gained diversity yet remained below transplant donor controls.

A few counts support this clone. What it recognizes is unknown. Germline-derived CDR1 and CDR2 are SGHNT and YYREEE (reference sequence). The CDR3 runs to 14 residues. V lost 2 bases and J 7 bases, leaving 10 bases between the germline ends. Version v3.0 of the immunoSEQ assay was performed at survey level. Produced via immunoSEQ multiplex PCR; TCRdb's table is partial and in-frame only. The repertoire includes 20,000 to 30,000 clones, about four fifths of them detected once, and roughly 15% sits in the top ten. Researchers secured at least one pre-ART and at least two post-ART PBMC samples from each donor.

This receptor was identified in a woman aged 18-29 years with HIV. The sequencing here drew on unsorted PBMCs, taken at the start of antiretroviral therapy, before treatment. The chain employs TRBV5-4 and TRBJ1-6, with D perhaps matching TRBD1 (6 bases). The chain's CDR3 is CASSFDRTNSPLHF. The DNA for the CDR3 is TGTGCCAGCAGCTTCGACAGGACAAATTCACCCCTCCACTTT.